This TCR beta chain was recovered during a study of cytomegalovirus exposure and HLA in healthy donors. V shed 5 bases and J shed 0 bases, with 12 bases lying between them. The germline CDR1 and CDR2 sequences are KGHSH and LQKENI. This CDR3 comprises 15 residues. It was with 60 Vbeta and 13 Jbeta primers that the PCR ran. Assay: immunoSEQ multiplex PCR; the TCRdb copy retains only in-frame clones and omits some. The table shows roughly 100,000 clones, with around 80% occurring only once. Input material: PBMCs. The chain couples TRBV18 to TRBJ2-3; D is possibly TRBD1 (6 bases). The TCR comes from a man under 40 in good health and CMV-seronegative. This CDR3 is CASSGQFSSTDTQYF. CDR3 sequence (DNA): TGTGCCAGCTCAGGACAGTTTTCTAGCACAGATACGCAGTATTTT.